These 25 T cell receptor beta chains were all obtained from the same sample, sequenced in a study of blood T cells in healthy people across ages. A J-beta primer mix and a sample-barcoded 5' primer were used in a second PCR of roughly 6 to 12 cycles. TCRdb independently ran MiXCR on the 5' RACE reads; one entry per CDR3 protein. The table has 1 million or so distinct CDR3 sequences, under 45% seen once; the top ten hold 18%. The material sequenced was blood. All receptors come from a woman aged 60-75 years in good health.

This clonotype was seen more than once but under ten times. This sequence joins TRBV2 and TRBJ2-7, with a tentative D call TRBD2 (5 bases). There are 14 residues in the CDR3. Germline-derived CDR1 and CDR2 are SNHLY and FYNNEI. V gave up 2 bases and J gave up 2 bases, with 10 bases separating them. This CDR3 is CASSESGPTYEQYF. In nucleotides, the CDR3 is TGTGCCAGCAGTGAAAGCGGACCTACCTACGAGCAGTACTTC. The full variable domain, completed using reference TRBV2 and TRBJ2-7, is EPEVTQTPSHQVTQMGQEVILRCVPISNHLYFYWYRQILGQKVEFLVSFYNNEISEKSEIFDDQFSVERPDGSNFTLKIRSTKLEDSAMYFCASSESGPTYEQYFGPGTRLTVT.

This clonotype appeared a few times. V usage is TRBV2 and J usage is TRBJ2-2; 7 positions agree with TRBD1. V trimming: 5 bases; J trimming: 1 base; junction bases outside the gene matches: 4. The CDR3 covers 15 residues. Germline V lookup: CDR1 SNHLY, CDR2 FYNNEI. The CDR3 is CASSRQGGNTGELFF. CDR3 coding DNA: TGTGCCAGCAGTAGACAGGGCGGGAACACCGGGGAGCTGTTTTTT.

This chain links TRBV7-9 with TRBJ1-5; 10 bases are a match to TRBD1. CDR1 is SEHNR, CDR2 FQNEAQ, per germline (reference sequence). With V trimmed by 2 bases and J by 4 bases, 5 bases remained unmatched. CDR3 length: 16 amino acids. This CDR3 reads CASSLWDRGRNQPQHF. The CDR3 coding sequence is TGTGCCAGCAGCTTATGGGACAGGGGAAGGAATCAGCCCCAGCATTTT.

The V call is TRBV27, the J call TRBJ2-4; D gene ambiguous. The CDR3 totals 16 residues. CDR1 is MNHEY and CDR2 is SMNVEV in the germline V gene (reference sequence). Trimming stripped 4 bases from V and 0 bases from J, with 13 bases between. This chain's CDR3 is CASSSTAAVAKNIQYF. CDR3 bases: TGTGCCAGCAGTTCGACGGCGGCAGTAGCCAAAAACATTCAGTACTTC.

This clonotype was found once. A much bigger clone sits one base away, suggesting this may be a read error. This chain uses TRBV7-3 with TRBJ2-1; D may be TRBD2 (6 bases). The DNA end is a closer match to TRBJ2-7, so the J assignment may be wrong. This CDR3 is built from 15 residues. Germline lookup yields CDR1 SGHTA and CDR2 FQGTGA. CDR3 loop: CASSPGGSAYNEQYF. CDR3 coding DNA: TGTGCCAGCAGTCCTGGGGGGAGCGCTTACAATGAGCAGTACTTC.

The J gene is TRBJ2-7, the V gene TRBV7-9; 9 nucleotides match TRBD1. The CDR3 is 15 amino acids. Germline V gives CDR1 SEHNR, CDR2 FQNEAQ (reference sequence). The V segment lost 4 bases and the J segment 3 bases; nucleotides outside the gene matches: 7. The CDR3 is CASSSGQGQVYEQYF. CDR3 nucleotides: TGTGCCAGCAGCTCTGGACAGGGGCAGGTCTACGAGCAGTACTTC.

The CDR3 nucleotides are TGCAGTGCTGCTAGACAGGAGGGTGGCTACACCTTC. It is translated as CSAARQEGGYTF. This chain uses TRBV20-1 with TRBJ1-2; D perhaps matches TRBD1 (6 bases). Trimming took off 5 bases at V and 7 bases at J, with 14 bases between the two ends. The germline V gene has CDR1 DFQATT and CDR2 SNEGSKA (reference sequence). This CDR3 region has 12 residues.

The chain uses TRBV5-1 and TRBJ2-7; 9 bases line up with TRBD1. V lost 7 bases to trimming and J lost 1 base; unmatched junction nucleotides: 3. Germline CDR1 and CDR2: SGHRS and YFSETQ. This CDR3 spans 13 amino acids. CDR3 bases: TGCGCCAGCGGACAGGGGCGTTCCTACGAGCAGTACTTC. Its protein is CASGQGRSYEQYF.

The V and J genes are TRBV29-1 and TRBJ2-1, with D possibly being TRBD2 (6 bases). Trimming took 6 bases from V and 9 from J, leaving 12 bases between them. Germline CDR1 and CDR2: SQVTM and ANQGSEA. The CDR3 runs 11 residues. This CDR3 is CSVPGGTEQFF. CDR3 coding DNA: TGCAGCGTCCCCGGGGGAACTGAGCAGTTCTTC.

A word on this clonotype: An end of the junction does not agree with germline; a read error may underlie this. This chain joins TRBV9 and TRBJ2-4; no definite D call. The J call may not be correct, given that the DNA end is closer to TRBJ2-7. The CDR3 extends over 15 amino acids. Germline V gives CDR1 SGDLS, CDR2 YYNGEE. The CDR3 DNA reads TGTGCCAGCAGTGTAGATAAGGGCTATACCTACGAGCAGTACTTC. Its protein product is CASSVDKGYTYEQYF.

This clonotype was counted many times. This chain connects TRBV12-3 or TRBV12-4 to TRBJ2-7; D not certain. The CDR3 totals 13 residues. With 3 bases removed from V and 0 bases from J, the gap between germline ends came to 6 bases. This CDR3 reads CASSLADSYEQYF. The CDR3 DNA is TGTGCCAGCAGTTTGGCGGACTCCTACGAGCAGTACTTC.

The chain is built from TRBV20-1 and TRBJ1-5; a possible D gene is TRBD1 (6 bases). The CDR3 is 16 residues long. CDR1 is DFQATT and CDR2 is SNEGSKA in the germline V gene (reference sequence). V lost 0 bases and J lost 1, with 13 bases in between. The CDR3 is CSARDQGKGSNQPQHF. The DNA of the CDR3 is TGCAGTGCTAGAGACCAGGGGAAGGGAAGCAATCAGCCCCAGCATTTT.

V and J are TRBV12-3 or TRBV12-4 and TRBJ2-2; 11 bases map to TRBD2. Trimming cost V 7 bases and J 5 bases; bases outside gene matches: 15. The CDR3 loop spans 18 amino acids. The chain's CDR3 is CASIRGTSGPFGTGELFF. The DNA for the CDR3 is TGTGCCAGCATCCGCGGGACTAGCGGACCATTCGGTACCGGGGAGCTGTTTTTT.

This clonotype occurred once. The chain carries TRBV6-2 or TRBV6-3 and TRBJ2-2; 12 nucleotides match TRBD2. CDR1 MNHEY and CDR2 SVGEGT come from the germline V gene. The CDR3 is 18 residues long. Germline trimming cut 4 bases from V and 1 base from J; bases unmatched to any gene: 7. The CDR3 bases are TGTGCCAGCAGTTGGACTAGCGGGACGAATCGGAACACCGGGGAGCTGTTTTTT. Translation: CASSWTSGTNRNTGELFF.

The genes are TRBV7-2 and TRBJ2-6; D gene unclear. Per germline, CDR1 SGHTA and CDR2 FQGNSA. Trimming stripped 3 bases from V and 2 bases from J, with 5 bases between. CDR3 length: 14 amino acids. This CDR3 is CASSFLAGANVLTF. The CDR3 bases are TGTGCCAGCAGCTTTCTGGCTGGGGCCAACGTCCTGACTTTC.

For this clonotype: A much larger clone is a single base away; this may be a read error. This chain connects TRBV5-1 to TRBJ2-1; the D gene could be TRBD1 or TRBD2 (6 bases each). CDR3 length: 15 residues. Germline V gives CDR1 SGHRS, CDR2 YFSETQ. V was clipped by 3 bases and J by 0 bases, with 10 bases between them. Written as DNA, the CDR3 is TGCGCCAGCAGCTGGGGGCGGGACTCCTACAATGAGCAGTTCTTC. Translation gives CASSWGRDSYNEQFF.

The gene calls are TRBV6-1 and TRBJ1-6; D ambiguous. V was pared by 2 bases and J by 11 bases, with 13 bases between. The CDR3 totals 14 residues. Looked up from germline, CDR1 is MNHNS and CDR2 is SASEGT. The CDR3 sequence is CASSELGFKTPLHF. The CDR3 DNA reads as TGTGCCAGCAGTGAATTGGGGTTTAAAACACCCCTCCACTTT.

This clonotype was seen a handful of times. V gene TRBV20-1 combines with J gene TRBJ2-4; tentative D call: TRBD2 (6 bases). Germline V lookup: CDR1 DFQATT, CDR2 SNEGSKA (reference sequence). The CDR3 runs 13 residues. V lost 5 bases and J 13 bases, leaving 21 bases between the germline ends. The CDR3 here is CSARRDSPGEQYF. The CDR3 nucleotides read TGCAGTGCTCGGAGGGACTCCCCAGGAGAGCAGTACTTC.

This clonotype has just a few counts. CDR3 DNA: TGTGCCAGCAGCCAGCCCGGGACTAGCGGGAGTTGGTCCCAGTACTTC. Protein product: CASSQPGTSGSWSQYF. This chain uses TRBV14 with TRBJ2-5; TRBD2 aligns across 14 bases. CDR1 and CDR2 (germline): SGHDN, FVKESK. The CDR3 is 16 amino acids. V was pared by 3 bases and J by 9 bases, with 9 bases of the junction left unmatched.

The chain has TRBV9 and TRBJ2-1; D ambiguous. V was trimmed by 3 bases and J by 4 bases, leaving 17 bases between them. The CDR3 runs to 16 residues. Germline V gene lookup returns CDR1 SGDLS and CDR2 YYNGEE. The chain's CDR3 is CASSETHTTRYNEQFF. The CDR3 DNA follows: TGTGCCAGCAGCGAGACTCACACGACGAGGTACAATGAGCAGTTCTTC. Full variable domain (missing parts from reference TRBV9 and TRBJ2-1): DSGVTQTPKHLITATGQRVTLRCSPRSGDLSVYWYQQSLDQGLQFLIQYYNGEERAKGNILERFSAQQFPDLHSELNLSSLELGDSALYFCASSETHTTRYNEQFFGPGTRLTVL.

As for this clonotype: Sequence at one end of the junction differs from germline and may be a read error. Written as DNA, the CDR3 is TGTGCCAGCAGCTTACAAAGCGGGAGGGGCTCCTACAATGGGCAGTTCTTC. Protein sequence: CASSLQSGRGSYNGQFF. The chain is built from TRBV7-2 and TRBJ2-1; 10 positions agree with TRBD2. CDR1 and CDR2 (germline): SGHTA, FQGNSA. The CDR3 loop spans 17 amino acids.

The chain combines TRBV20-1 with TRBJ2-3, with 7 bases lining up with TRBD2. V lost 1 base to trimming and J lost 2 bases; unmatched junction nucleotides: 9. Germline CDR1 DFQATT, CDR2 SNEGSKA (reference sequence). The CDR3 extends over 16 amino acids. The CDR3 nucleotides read TGCAGTGCTAGAGCTTACGGGACTACCAACACAGATACGCAGTATTTT. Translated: CSARAYGTTNTDTQYF.

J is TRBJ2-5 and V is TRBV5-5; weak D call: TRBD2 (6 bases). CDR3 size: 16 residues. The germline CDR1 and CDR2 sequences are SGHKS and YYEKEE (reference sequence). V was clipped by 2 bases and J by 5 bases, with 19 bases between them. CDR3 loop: CASSLSVRAGGETQYF. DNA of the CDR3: TGTGCCAGCAGCTTATCAGTCCGAGCGGGTGGGGAGACCCAGTACTTC. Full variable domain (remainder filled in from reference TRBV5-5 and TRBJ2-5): DAGVTQSPTHLIKTRGQQVTLRCSPISGHKSVSWYQQVLGQGPQFIFQYYEKEERGRGNFPDRFSARQFPNYSSELNVNALLLGDSALYLCASSLSVRAGGETQYFGPGTRLLVL.

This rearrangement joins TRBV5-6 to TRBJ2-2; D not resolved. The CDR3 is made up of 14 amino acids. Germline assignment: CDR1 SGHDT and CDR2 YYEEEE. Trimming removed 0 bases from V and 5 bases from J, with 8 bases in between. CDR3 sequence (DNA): TGTGCCAGCAGCTTGGAGACTGAAACCGGGGAGCTGTTTTTT. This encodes CASSLETETGELFF.

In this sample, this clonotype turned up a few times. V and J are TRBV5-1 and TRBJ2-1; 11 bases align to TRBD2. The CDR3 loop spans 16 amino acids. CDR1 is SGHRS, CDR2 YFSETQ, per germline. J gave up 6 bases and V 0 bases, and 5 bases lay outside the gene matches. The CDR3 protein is CASSLDPGTSGNEQFF. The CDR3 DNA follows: TGCGCCAGCAGCTTGGACCCCGGGACTAGCGGCAATGAGCAGTTCTTC.